This T cell receptor beta chain was captured by sequencing in a study of long-term antiretroviral therapy in people with HIV. Comments on this clone: Its antigen is currently unknown.

Points from the study as a whole: At every time point, clones expanded before ART dominated the repertoire. Against controls, HIV repertoires showed narrower ranges of CDR3 length. Blood in the study was drawn between 2004 and 2017, possibly under older ART regimens, which may be less effective than current ones.

V was shortened by 4 bases and J by 7 bases, with 16 bases between the two germline ends. The CDR3 has 14 amino acids. CDR1 LNHDA and CDR2 SQIVND come from the germline V gene (reference sequence). The immunoSEQ assay was v3.0, run at survey level. Assay: immunoSEQ multiplex PCR; the TCRdb copy retains only in-frame clones and omits some. The top ten clones hold roughly 8.3% of a sample with 15,000 to 20,000 clones, about 80% of them seen once. The receptor was derived from a man aged 18 to 30 with HIV. The specimen was unsorted PBMCs, collected 0.1 years after starting antiretroviral therapy. This chain connects TRBV19 to TRBJ1-2; D is ambiguous. CDR3 amino acids: CASSRITTFSGYTF. DNA of the CDR3: TGTGCCAGTAGTAGAATTACGACGTTCTCTGGCTACACCTTC.